This T cell receptor beta chain was recorded in a study of blood T cell repertoires in COVID-19 (dated by TCRdb to 2020 to 2021). As for the study more broadly: Samples covering the acute and convalescent phases of COVID-19 were provided by collaborators in the United States, Italy and Spain. The dataset comprised deeply sampled blood TCRbeta repertoires from subjects exposed to, actively infected with, or recovered from COVID-19. The sample metadata nearly always contained a de-identified subject ID, COVID-19 status, age in years and sex. The repertoires were released in a freely available public database intended as a resource for research on the immune response to SARS-CoV-2. The prospective study material was composed of cDNA or gDNA derived from T cells, B-cell-depleted T cells, or PBMCs. Where HLA class I and class II types were available, the types were taken from metadata supplied by the sample provider, not from assay-based typing. Samples were obtained from the ongoing ImmuneRACE study (first 160 participants) and from over 1,000 subjects provided by 6 global collaborators.

The paper as a whole reports these results and caveats: The amount of clinical and demographic metadata varied by source and participant and was provided uncurated.

TCRbeta CDR3 regions were amplified from genomic DNA by means of the immunoSEQ Assay, a bias-controlled multiplex PCR. The paper's processing steps were these. Nucleated cell counts per sample were estimated from amplification of reference gene primers within the assay. Sequence reads were collapsed and filtered to measure the absolute abundance of every unique TCRbeta CDR3 rearrangement. For each sample, productive Simpson clonality was calculated by taking the square root of Simpson's diversity index across productive rearrangements. The immuneACCESS repertoire file appears here via TCRdb, limited to in-frame rearrangements. These files lack a portion of the clones; in checked studies, under half of the deficit traces to unresolved V genes, and the cause of the others is not known. V, J and clone size derive from that table, while D and trimming were established from the DNA sequence. This sample gives fewer than 400,000 clones in total; around 84% of them show up just once. The ten largest clones represent 1.5% to 2% of the sample.

According to the germline V gene, CDR1 reads KGHSH and CDR2 reads LQKENI. Between the V and J ends, shortened by 2 bases and 9 bases respectively, the junction contains 11 bases. Measured from the cysteine to the phenylalanine, the CDR3 is 14 residues long. Only the CDR3 region is kept as DNA, spanning 42 bases read in frame from base 1. A remark on this clone: This receptor's antigen is unknown. No clone much larger than this one lies a single base away; base qualities are absent.

In the prospective study, participants were about 18 to 89 years old, resided in about 25 geographic areas of the United States, and were enrolled through a virtual design. Cohort assignment in the prospective study relied on participant-reported clinical history from a screening survey and a study questionnaire. Exposed participants had been in contact with someone with a PCR-confirmed or clinician-diagnosed COVID-19 case within 2 weeks of study entry. Each participant in the prospective study had whole blood, serum and a nasopharyngeal or oropharyngeal swab collected by mobile phlebotomists. Participants in the prospective study had the option to provide additional blood draws and questionnaires over a roughly 2-month period. Before DNA extraction, blood samples from the prospective study were shipped at room temperature or frozen.

Rearrangement joined TRBV18 to TRBJ1-6; the D gene is not confidently resolved. This receptor was identified in a woman aged 25 to 39 who had been exposed to COVID-19. The sequenced material came from PBMCs or T cells enriched from blood (not recorded which). The base sequence is TGTGCCAGCTCACCAGAGGTTCGCAGTTCACCCCTCCACTTT. Translated, this gives CASSPEVRSSPLHF.